This T cell receptor beta chain appears in the sequencing data of a study of cytomegalovirus exposure and HLA in healthy donors. CDR3 length equals 13 residues. V dropped 4 bases and J dropped 2; count of bases not matched to a gene: 2. Germline V gene lookup returns CDR1 SGHRS and CDR2 YFSETQ. This PCR relied on a set of 60 Vbeta primers and 13 Jbeta primers. TCRdb's table, derived via immunoSEQ multiplex PCR, lists solely in-frame clones and lacks some. Among over 80,000 clones listed, roughly four fifths were seen once. The sample consisted of PBMCs. This rearrangement joins TRBV5-1 to TRBJ1-2; TRBD1 matches 7 bases. This clonotype was sampled from a middle-aged man in good health and CMV-seronegative. The CDR3 coding sequence is TGCGCCAGCAGCGACAGGGAGAACTATGGCTACACCTTC. Its protein is CASSDRENYGYTF.